This TCR beta chain is drawn from a study of blood T cell repertoires in COVID-19. Across the study: Samples of COVID-19 (acute and convalescent) were obtained from the United States, Italy and Spain. T cells, B-cell-depleted T cells, or PBMCs provided the cDNA or gDNA that served as material.

During active infection, Seattle patients enrolled and were then monitored through disease. The V gene lost 3 bases and the J gene lost 10 bases, with 16 bases spanning the gap. The germline gives CDR1 SGHDN, CDR2 FVKESK. This CDR3 has 14 amino acids. Original data processing: Researchers report that nucleated cell counts were estimated from reference gene primer amplification. Libraries were prepared by immunoSEQ multiplex PCR; TCRdb keeps only in-frame clonotypes and omits some of them. V and J calls and clone size follow that table, whereas D and trimming were derived from the DNA. The sample has 250,000 or so clones; nearly 90% are singletons.

The sequence came from a woman aged 55-75 years with COVID-19, enrolled during active disease. This sequence joins TRBV14 and TRBJ2-1, with D hard to call. The sequenced material came from peripheral blood. This chain's CDR3 is CASSHWAKKWEQFF. As DNA, the CDR3 is TGTGCCAGCAGCCATTGGGCCAAAAAATGGGAGCAGTTCTTC. The whole variable domain, remainder taken from reference TRBV14 and TRBJ2-1, is EAGVTQFPSHSVIEKGQTVTLRCDPISGHDNLYWYRRVMGKEIKFLLHFVKESKQDESGMPNNRFLAERTGGTYSTLKVQPAELEDSGVYFCASSHWAKKWEQFFGPGTRLTVL.